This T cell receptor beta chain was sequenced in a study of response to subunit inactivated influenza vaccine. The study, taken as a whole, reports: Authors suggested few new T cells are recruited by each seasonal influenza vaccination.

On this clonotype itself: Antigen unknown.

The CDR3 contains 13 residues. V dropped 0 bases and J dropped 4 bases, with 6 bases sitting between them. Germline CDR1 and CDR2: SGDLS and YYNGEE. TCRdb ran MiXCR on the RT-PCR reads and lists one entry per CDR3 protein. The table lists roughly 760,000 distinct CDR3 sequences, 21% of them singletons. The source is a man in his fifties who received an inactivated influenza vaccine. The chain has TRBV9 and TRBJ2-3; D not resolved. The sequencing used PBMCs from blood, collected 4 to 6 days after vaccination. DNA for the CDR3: TGTGCCAGCAGCGTAGCCCCAGCAGATACGCAGTATTTT. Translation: CASSVAPADTQYF.